This T cell receptor (beta chain) was identified in a study of blood T cells in healthy people across ages. Using a J-beta primer mix together with a sample-barcoded 5' primer, a second PCR was run for about 6 to 11 cycles. TCRdb processed the 5' RACE reads anew with MiXCR; each CDR3 protein has one entry. Here the sample spans 600,000 to 1,000,000 distinct CDR3 sequences, around 25% being singletons. Every donor gave around 10 milliliters of peripheral blood. CDR3 length: 15 amino acids. The germline gives CDR1 MNHEY, CDR2 SVGAGI. J gave up 9 bases and V 2 bases, and 9 bases lay outside the gene matches. These records were also assigned to another study, of T cells of mothers and their children.

This receptor was obtained from a boy younger than 18 in good health. The sample comprised blood. The chain employs TRBV6-5 and TRBJ2-1; 8 bases map to TRBD1. CDR3 protein: CASSYQGQGLGEQFF. Written as DNA, the CDR3 is TGTGCCAGCAGTTACCAAGGACAGGGTTTAGGTGAGCAGTTCTTC.